The 12 T cell receptor beta chains in this list originate from one sample, sequenced in a study of cytomegalovirus exposure and HLA in healthy donors (dated by TCRdb to 2015 to 2018). The library was made by the immunoSEQ multiplex PCR assay. This immuneACCESS table, as held by TCRdb, lists in-frame sequences with V and J called but not all clones. Of the missing ones, under half trace to an unresolved V gene in checked studies; the others have no known cause. The sample table holds 47,000 or so clones, of which about 90% were seen once. Under 1.5% of the sample rests with the top ten. The sequencing input was PBMCs. These receptors originate from a man younger than 30 in good health and CMV-seronegative.

The chain links TRBV5-5 to TRBJ1-1; a possible D gene is TRBD1 (6 bases). The germline gives CDR1 SGHKS, CDR2 YYEKEE (reference sequence). With 3 bases removed from V and 1 base from J, the gap between germline ends came to 7 bases. The CDR3 runs to 13 residues. In DNA form, the CDR3 reads TGTGCCAGCAGCTGGGACACGAACACTGAAGCTTTCTTT. This translates into CASSWDTNTEAFF.

V usage is TRBV10-3 and J usage is TRBJ2-7; D call uncertain. Trimming removed 4 bases from V and 0 bases from J, with 10 bases in between. CDR1 and CDR2 from the germline V gene are ENHRY and SYGVKD. The CDR3 covers 14 residues. CDR3 in amino acids: CAISAQVDSYEQYF. The CDR3 bases are TGTGCCATCAGTGCTCAGGTAGACTCCTACGAGCAGTACTTC.

The chain links TRBV28 to TRBJ2-1, with 15 bases lining up with TRBD2. In germline, CDR1 is MDHEN, CDR2 SYDVKM. Trimming cost V 3 bases and J 7 bases; bases outside gene matches: 10. The CDR3 sequence is 18 residues long. The CDR3 spells CASSLWTSGRAAGNEQFF. The CDR3 coding sequence is TGTGCCAGCAGTTTGTGGACTAGCGGGAGGGCCGCGGGGAATGAGCAGTTCTTC. The full variable domain, with the rest looked up from reference TRBV28 and TRBJ2-1, is DVKVTQSSRYLVKRTGEKVFLECVQDMDHENMFWYRQDPGLGLRLIYFSYDVKMKEKGDIPEGYSVSREKKERFSLILESASTNQTSMYLCASSLWTSGRAAGNEQFFGPGTRLTVL.

This sequence joins TRBV7-8 and TRBJ1-5, with a weak D call TRBD1 (5 bases). The V end lost 4 bases, the J end lost 4 bases, and 14 bases lay between the germline ends. The CDR3 covers 15 residues. In germline, CDR1 is SGHVS, CDR2 FQNEAQ. The CDR3 bases are TGTGCCAGCAGCTCTTCCGGGGGTGTGAATCAGCCCCAGCATTTT. As protein: CASSSSGGVNQPQHF.

This chain joins TRBV28 and TRBJ2-2; D ambiguous. This CDR3 has 13 amino acids. Looked up from germline, CDR1 is MDHEN and CDR2 is SYDVKM. The V and J ends lost 1 base and 6 bases respectively, with 6 bases between them. As DNA, the CDR3 is TGTGCCAGCAGTTTATCCAGGTCCGGGGAGCTGTTTTTT. Amino acids: CASSLSRSGELFF. The whole variable domain, remainder taken from reference TRBV28 and TRBJ2-2, is DVKVTQSSRYLVKRTGEKVFLECVQDMDHENMFWYRQDPGLGLRLIYFSYDVKMKEKGDIPEGYSVSREKKERFSLILESASTNQTSMYLCASSLSRSGELFFGEGSRLTVL.

This chain links TRBV7-8 with TRBJ2-7; D not resolved. The germline V gene has CDR1 SGHVS and CDR2 FQNEAQ. The CDR3 is 13 residues long. With 6 bases removed from V and 1 base from J, the gap between germline ends came to 10 bases. The CDR3 reads CASREHGSYEQYF. In nucleotides, the CDR3 is TGTGCCAGCAGGGAGCACGGATCCTACGAGCAGTACTTC. The whole variable domain, remainder taken from reference TRBV7-8 and TRBJ2-7, is GAGVSQSPRYKVAKRGQDVALRCDPISGHVSLFWYQQALGQGPEFLTYFQNEAQLDKSGLPSDRFFAERPEGSVSTLKIQRTQQEDSAVYLCASREHGSYEQYFGPGTRLTVT.

V and J are TRBV10-3 and TRBJ2-1, with 8 bases matching TRBD1. Per the germline V gene, CDR1 is ENHRY and CDR2 is SYGVKD. This CDR3 spans 16 amino acids. V was clipped by 4 bases and J by 0 bases; unmatched bases: 5. This CDR3 is CAISVVGTGSYNEQFF. The CDR3 nucleotides read TGTGCCATCAGTGTTGTCGGGACAGGCTCCTACAATGAGCAGTTCTTC.

The chain links TRBV28 to TRBJ2-5, with D tentatively TRBD1 (5 bases). From germline, CDR1 is MDHEN and CDR2 SYDVKM. V shed 1 base and J shed 5 bases, with 8 bases lying between them. The CDR3 has 13 residues. The CDR3 region is CASSLSGWETQYF. DNA of the CDR3: TGTGCCAGCAGTTTATCAGGGTGGGAGACCCAGTACTTC.

This sequence joins TRBV12-5 and TRBJ2-1; 8 nucleotides line up with TRBD1. The CDR3 covers 16 residues. The germline V gene has CDR1 LGHNT and CDR2 FRNRAP. V was clipped by 3 bases and J by 0 bases; unmatched bases: 4. The CDR3 DNA reads as TGTGCTAGTGGTTTAGGGACAGGCTTCTCCTACAATGAGCAGTTCTTC. It codes for CASGLGTGFSYNEQFF.

The chain joins TRBV19 to TRBJ2-3; D perhaps matches TRBD2 (6 bases). Germline CDR1 and CDR2: LNHDA and SQIVND (reference sequence). The CDR3 covers 13 residues. The V end was cut by 7 bases, the J end by 4 bases, with 12 bases between. For the CDR3, the DNA is TGTGCCAGTAATATGGGGGAGGCAGATACGCAGTATTTT. Its translation: CASNMGEADTQYF.

The chain links TRBV4-1 to TRBJ2-4; 7 bases match TRBD1. This CDR3 region has 16 residues. Germline V gene lookup returns CDR1 MGHRA and CDR2 YSYEKL. After removal of 1 base from V and 1 base from J, the junction contained 4 bases not matched to a gene. CDR3 in amino acids: CASSQVSRGAKNIQYF. Here the CDR3 DNA reads TGCGCCAGCAGCCAAGTAAGCAGGGGGGCCAAAAACATTCAGTACTTC.

The chain carries TRBV4-2 and TRBJ2-1; 7 positions match TRBD2. CDR1 is LGHNA, CDR2 YNFKEQ, per germline. V lost 2 bases, J lost 8 bases, and 18 bases stayed unmatched. The CDR3 is 18 amino acids. In DNA, the CDR3 is TGTGCCAGCAGCCAACTCCTTGCCGGGACTACGTTTGCGGATGAGCAGTTCTTC. Translated: CASSQLLAGTTFADEQFF.